This TCR beta chain was recorded in a study of blood T cell repertoires in COVID-19. Turning to the study itself: Whether acute or convalescent, the COVID-19 samples came from the United States, Italy and Spain.

Germline values: CDR1 MNHEY, CDR2 SVGAGI. Trimming stripped 8 bases from V and 0 bases from J, with 12 bases between. The CDR3 spans 14 residues. Data came from immunoSEQ multiplex PCR; TCRdb stores just in-frame clones and leaves some out. Of 120,000 to 150,000 clones listed, 70% to 90% are singletons. The chain carries TRBV6-5 and TRBJ2-3; D not resolved. Sequencing was carried out using peripheral blood. This clonotype was sampled from a human donor with acute or convalescent COVID-19. The donor label of this sample is uncertain. The CDR3 loop is CASVGFGSTDTQYF. DNA of the CDR3: TGTGCCAGCGTAGGCTTCGGGAGCACAGATACGCAGTATTTT.